This entry lists 9 T cell receptor beta chains sequenced from one sample in a study of T cells in Graves' hyperthyroidism and ophthalmopathy (dated by TCRdb to the late 2010s). The library was obtained by multiplex PCR. TCRdb names Illumina HiSeq 2000 as the instrument used. The TCR beta CDR3 regions were amplified from RNA transcripts. The first round of RT-PCR for the TCR CDR3 was performed with the HTBI primer set and the Qiagen OneStep RT-PCR kit. TCRdb applied fastp at Q25 and MiXCR to the public reads, then kept only in-frame beta chains. Each entry is one CDR3 protein sequence, shown with its most common DNA and genes. The sample table holds some 360,000 distinct CDR3 sequences, of which over 15% were seen once. The top ten constitute about a sixth of the sample. Material for sequencing was blood. These receptors were taken from a woman aged 40 to 50 with Graves' ophthalmopathy.

This clonotype has at least ten counts. This chain links TRBV27 with TRBJ2-2; 7 bases line up with TRBD1. This CDR3 is 15 amino acids long. V trimming: 2 bases; J trimming: 3 bases; junction bases outside the gene matches: 3. Germline V gene data show CDR1 as MNHEY and CDR2 as SMNVEV (reference sequence). The CDR3 protein is CASSLGDRDTGELFF. CDR3 bases: TGTGCCAGCAGTTTAGGGGACAGAGACACCGGGGAGCTGTTTTTT.

There are many counts of this clonotype. This chain connects TRBV20-1 to TRBJ1-5; 7 bases are shared with TRBD1. The germline V gene encodes CDR1 DFQATT and CDR2 SNEGSKA (reference sequence). This CDR3 has 16 residues. V shed 3 bases and J 1 base; nucleotides not matched to a gene: 9. Here the CDR3 DNA reads TGCAGTGCTAGGGCCCCCGGACAGGAAAGCAATCAGCCCCAGCATTTT. Translated, it gives CSARAPGQESNQPQHF.

This rearrangement joins TRBV12-3 or TRBV12-4 to TRBJ1-1; the D gene is possibly TRBD1 (6 bases). The CDR3 spans 12 residues. Trimming cost V 3 bases and J 8 bases, with 10 bases left between them. The CDR3 sequence: CASSFWGAEAFF. CDR3 DNA: TGTGCCAGCAGTTTTTGGGGGGCGGAAGCTTTCTTT.

There are many counts of this clonotype. V and J are TRBV28 and TRBJ2-7; D is uncertain. V was trimmed by 0 bases and J by 0 bases, leaving 24 bases between them. The germline V gene has CDR1 MDHEN and CDR2 SYDVKM. CDR3 length: 20 residues. DNA for the CDR3: TGTGCCAGCAGTTTATGGACACACCCGATAACATTCCCCCTCTCCTACGAGCAGTACTTC. Its translation: CASSLWTHPITFPLSYEQYF. The complete variable domain, with remaining parts taken from reference TRBV28 and TRBJ2-7, reads DVKVTQSSRYLVKRTGEKVFLECVQDMDHENMFWYRQDPGLGLRLIYFSYDVKMKEKGDIPEGYSVSREKKERFSLILESASTNQTSMYLCASSLWTHPITFPLSYEQYFGPGTRLTVT.

This clonotype was counted many times. The junction differs from germline at one of its ends, possibly a read error. The chain employs TRBV6-2 or TRBV6-3 and TRBJ1-2; 10 bases fit TRBD1. The CDR3 runs to 18 residues. In germline, CDR1 is MNHEY, CDR2 SVGEGT. The CDR3 DNA is TGTGCCAGCAGTTACCGTGGGGACAGGGGCCTAACTAAGTATGGCTACACCTTC. Its protein product is CASSYRGDRGLTKYGYTF.

This clonotype was picked up a small number of times. In nucleotides, the CDR3 is TGCGCCAGCAGACCGGGACAAAATCCCTACGAGCAGTACTTC. As protein: CASRPGQNPYEQYF. The chain has TRBV5-1 and TRBJ2-7, with D maybe TRBD1 (6 bases). Trimming left V 5 bases short and J 2 bases short, with 14 bases between. Germline V gives CDR1 SGHRS, CDR2 YFSETQ. The CDR3 has 14 residues.

This clonotype has only one observation. The chain joins TRBV6-5 to TRBJ1-1; no reliable D call. This CDR3 spans 13 amino acids. The germline gives CDR1 MNHEY, CDR2 SVGAGI. The V end lost 4 bases, the J end lost 7 bases, and 13 bases lay between the germline ends. The CDR3 here is CASSSPLGGEAFF. The CDR3 DNA reads TGTGCCAGCAGTTCCCCCCTAGGTGGTGAAGCTTTCTTT.

In this sample, this clonotype turned up a few times. The chain has TRBV18 and TRBJ1-5; 8 bases fit TRBD1. CDR3 length: 15 amino acids. Trimming took 4 bases from V and 2 from J; bases not matched to a gene: 4. CDR1 and CDR2 (germline): KGHSH, LQKENI. As DNA, the CDR3 is TGTGCCAGCTCACTGACAGGGGCGGGCAATCAGCCCCAGCATTTT. Its protein product is CASSLTGAGNQPQHF.

This clonotype was observed at least ten times. This chain connects TRBV6-2 or TRBV6-3 to TRBJ2-7, with D tentatively TRBD2 (6 bases). The germline V and J ends were trimmed by 9 bases and 3 bases, with 27 bases remaining between them. The CDR3 is made up of 17 amino acids. Germline CDR1 and CDR2: MNHEY and SVGEGT. For the CDR3, the DNA is TGTGCCAGTCGACCTAGGGCAGGGCGGGATCTTCGCTACGAGCAGTACTTC. It yields the protein CASRPRAGRDLRYEQYF.